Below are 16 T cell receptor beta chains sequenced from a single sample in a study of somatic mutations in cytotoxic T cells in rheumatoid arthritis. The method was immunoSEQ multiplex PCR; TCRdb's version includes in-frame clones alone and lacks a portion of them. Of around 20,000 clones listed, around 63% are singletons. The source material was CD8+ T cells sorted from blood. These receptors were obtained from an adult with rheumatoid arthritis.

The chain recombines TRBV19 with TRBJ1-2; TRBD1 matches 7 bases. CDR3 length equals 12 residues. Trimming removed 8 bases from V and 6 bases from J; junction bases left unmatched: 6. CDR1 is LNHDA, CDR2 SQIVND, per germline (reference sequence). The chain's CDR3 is CASGTVIHGYTF. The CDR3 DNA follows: TGTGCCAGTGGGACAGTGATTCATGGCTACACCTTC.

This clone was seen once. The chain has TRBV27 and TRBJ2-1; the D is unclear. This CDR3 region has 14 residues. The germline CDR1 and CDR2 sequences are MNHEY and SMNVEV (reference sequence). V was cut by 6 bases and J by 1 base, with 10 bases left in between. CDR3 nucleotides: TGTGCCAGCAGCCTCAGTCCGTCCTACAATGAGCAGTTCTTC. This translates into CASSLSPSYNEQFF.

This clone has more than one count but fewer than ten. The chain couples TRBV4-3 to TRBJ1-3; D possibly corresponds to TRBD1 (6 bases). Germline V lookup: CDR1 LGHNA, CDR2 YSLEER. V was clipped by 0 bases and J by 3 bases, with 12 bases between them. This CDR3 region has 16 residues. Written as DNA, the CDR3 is TGCGCCAGCAGCCAAGATTGGGGGGCCGGTGGAAACACCATATATTTT. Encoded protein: CASSQDWGAGGNTIYF.

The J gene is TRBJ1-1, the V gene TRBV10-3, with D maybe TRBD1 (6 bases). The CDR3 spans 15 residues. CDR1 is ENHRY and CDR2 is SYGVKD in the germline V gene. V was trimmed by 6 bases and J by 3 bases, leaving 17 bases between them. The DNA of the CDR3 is TGTGCCATCAGGGAACCACAGGGTGGGGACACTGAAGCTTTCTTT. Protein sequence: CAIREPQGGDTEAFF.

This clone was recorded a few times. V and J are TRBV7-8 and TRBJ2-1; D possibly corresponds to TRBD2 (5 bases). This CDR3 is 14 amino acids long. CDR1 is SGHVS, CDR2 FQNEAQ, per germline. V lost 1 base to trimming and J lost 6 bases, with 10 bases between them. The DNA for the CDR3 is TGTGCCAGCAGCTTAGTTCTCCTAGCCAATGAGCAGTTCTTC. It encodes CASSLVLLANEQFF.

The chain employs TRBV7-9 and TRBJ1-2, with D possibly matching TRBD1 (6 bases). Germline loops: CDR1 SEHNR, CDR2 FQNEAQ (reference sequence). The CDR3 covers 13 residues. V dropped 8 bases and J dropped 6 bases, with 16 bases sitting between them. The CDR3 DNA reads TGTGCCAGCGGATACAGGGATATTGATGGCTACACCTTC. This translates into CASGYRDIDGYTF.

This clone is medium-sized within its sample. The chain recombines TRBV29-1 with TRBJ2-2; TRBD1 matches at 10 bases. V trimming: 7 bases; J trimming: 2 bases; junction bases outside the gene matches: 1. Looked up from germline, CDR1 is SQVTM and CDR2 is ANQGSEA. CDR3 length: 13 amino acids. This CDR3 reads CSGTGGNTGELFF. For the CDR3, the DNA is TGCAGCGGGACAGGGGGAAACACCGGGGAGCTGTTTTTT.

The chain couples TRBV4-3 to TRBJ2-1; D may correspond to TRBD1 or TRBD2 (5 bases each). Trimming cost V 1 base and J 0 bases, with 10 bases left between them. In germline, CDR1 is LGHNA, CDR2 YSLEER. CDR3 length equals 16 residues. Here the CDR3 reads CASSQGGSGSYNEQFF. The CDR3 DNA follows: TGCGCCAGCAGCCAAGGGGGGTCGGGCTCCTACAATGAGCAGTTCTTC.

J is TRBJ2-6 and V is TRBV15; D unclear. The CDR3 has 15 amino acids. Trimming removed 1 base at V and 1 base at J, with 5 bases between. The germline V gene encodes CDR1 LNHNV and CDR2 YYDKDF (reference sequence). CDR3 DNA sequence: TGTGCCACCAGCAGAGGGGCGTCTGGGGCCAACGTCCTGACTTTC. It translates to CATSRGASGANVLTF.

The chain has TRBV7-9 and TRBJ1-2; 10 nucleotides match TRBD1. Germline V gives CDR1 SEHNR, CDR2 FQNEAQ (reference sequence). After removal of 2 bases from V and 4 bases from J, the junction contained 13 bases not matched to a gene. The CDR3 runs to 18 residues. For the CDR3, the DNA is TGTGCCAGCAGCTTAATGAGCCAGACAGGGGGCGCTTCCTATGGCTACACCTTC. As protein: CASSLMSQTGGASYGYTF.

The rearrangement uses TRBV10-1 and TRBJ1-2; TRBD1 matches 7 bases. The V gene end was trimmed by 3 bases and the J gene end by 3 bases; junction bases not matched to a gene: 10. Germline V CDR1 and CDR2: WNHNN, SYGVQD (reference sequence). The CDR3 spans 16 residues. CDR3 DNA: TGCGCCAGCAGTGATAATACCGGGACAGAGTACTATGGCTACACCTTC. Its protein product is CASSDNTGTEYYGYTF.

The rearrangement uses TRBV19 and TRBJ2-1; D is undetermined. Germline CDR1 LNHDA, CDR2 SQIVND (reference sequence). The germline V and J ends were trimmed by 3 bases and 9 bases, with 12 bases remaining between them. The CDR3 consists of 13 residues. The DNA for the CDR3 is TGTGCCAGTAGTATTTTGGGGTACGGTGAGCAGTTCTTC. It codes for CASSILGYGEQFF.

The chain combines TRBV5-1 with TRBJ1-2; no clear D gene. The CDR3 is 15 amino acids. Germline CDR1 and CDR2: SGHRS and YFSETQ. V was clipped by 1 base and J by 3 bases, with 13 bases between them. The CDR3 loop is CASSLRGTEDYGYTF. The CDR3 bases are TGCGCCAGCAGCTTGAGAGGCACTGAAGACTATGGCTACACCTTC. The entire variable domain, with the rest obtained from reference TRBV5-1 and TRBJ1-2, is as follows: KAGVTQTPRYLIKTRGQQVTLSCSPISGHRSVSWYQQTPGQGLQFLFEYFSETQRNKGNFPGRFSGRQFSNSRSEMNVSTLELGDSALYLCASSLRGTEDYGYTFGSGTRLTVV.

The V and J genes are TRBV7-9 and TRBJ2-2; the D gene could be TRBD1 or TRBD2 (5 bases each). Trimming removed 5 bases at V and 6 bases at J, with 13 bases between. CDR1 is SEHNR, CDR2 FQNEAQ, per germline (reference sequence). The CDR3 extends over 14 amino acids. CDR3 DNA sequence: TGTGCCAGCAGCGGGGGAAGGGCATCCGGGGAGCTGTTTTTT. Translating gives CASSGGRASGELFF.

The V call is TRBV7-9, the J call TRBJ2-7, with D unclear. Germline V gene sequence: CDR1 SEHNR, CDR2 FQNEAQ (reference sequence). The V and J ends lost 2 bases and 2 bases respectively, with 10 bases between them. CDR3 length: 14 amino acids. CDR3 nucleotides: TGTGCCAGCAGCTTAAAAAGATCTCCCTACGAGCAGTACTTC. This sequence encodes CASSLKRSPYEQYF.

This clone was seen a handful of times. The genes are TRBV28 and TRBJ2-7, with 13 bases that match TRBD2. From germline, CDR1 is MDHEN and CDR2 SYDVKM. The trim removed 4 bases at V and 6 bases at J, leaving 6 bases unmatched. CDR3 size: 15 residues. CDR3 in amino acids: CASSSPLAGGAEQYF. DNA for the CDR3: TGTGCCAGCAGTTCACCACTAGCGGGGGGGGCCGAGCAGTACTTC.